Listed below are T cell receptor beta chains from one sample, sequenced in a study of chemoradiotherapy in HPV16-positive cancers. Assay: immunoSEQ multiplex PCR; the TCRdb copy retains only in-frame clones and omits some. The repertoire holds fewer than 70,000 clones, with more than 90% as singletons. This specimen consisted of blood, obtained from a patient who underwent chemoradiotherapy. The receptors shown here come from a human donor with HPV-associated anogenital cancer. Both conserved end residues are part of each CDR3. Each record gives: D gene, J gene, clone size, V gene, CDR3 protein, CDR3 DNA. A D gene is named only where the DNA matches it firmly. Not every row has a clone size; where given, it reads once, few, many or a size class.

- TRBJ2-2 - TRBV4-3 CASSQAAGTLNTGELFF TGCGCCAGCAGCCAAGCGGCCGGGACTCTTAATACCGGGGAGCTGTTTTTT
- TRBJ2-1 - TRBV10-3 CAISESSGYNNEQFF TGTGCCATCAGTGAGTCGTCGGGCTACAACAATGAGCAGTTCTTC
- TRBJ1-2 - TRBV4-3 CASSRSGGVYGYTF TGCGCCAGCAGCCGTTCGGGGGGCGTCTATGGCTACACCTTC
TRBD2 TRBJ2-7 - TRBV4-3 CASSLAGGTNEQYF TGCGCCAGCAGCCTAGCGGGGGGGACGAACGAGCAGTACTTC
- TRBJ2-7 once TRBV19 CASSRGHGGLEQYF TGTGCCAGTAGTAGGGGACACGGCGGCCTGGAGCAGTACTTC
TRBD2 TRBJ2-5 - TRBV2 CATSRLAGGETQYF TGTGCCACCTCCAGACTAGCGGGGGGGGAGACCCAGTACTTC
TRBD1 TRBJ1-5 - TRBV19 CASNPGQGARGQPQHF TGTGCCAGTAATCCGGGACAGGGGGCGCGGGGTCAGCCCCAGCATTTT
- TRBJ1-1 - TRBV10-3 CAIMGGITTEAFF TGTGCCATCATGGGGGGTATAACCACTGAAGCTTTCTTT
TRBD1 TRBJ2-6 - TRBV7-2 CASSLPTGISSGANVLTF TGTGCCAGCAGCCTACCGACAGGGATCAGCTCTGGGGCCAACGTCCTGACTTTC
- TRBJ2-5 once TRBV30 CAWNRGHQETQYF TGTGCCTGGAACCGGGGGCACCAAGAGACCCAGTACTTC
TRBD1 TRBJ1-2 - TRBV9 CASSPETGETGYTF TGTGCCAGCAGCCCGGAGACAGGGGAGACGGGCTACACCTTC
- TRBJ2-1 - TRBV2 CASSDQGPSLGNEQFF TGTGCCAGCAGTGACCAGGGGCCATCTCTAGGCAATGAGCAGTTCTTC
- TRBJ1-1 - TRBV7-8 CASSLAGWGGTEAFF TGTGCCAGCAGCTTAGCAGGGTGGGGTGGCACTGAAGCTTTCTTT
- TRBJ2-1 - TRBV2 CASIKVLAGNEQFF TGTGCCAGCATCAAGGTCCTCGCCGGGAATGAGCAGTTCTTC
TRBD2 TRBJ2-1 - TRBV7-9 CASSSLVLAAQDEQFF TGTGCCAGCAGCTCCCTTGTACTAGCGGCCCAGGATGAGCAGTTCTTC
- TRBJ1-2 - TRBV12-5 CASGLSVSNGYTF TGTGCTAGTGGTTTGTCCGTTTCGAATGGCTACACCTTC
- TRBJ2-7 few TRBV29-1 CSVPGLTHEQYF TGCAGCGTTCCCGGGTTAACCCACGAGCAGTACTTC
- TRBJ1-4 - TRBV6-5 CASSYMGGAEKLFF TGTGCCAGCAGTTATATGGGGGGTGCTGAAAAACTGTTTTTT
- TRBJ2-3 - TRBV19 CASSINVGSTDTQYF TGTGCCAGTAGTATAAACGTGGGGAGCACAGATACGCAGTATTTT
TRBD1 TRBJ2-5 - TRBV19 CASSSQAGTAQETQYF TGTGCCAGTAGCTCACAAGCCGGGACAGCCCAAGAGACCCAGTACTTC
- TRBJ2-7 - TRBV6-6 CASSYSGFEQYF TGTGCCAGCAGTTACTCGGGCTTCGAGCAGTACTTC
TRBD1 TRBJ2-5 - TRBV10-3 CAISGTGIQETQYF TGTGCCATCAGTGGGACAGGGATCCAAGAGACCCAGTACTTC
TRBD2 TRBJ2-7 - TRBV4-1 CASSQDRGVGEQYF TGCGCCAGCAGCCAAGATCGGGGGGTCGGGGAGCAGTACTTC
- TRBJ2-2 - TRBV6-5 CASSYGRGNTGELFF TGTGCCAGCAGTTACGGCAGGGGGAACACCGGGGAGCTGTTTTTT
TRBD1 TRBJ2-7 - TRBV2 CASRRDRGQAYEQYF TGTGCCAGCAGGCGTGACAGGGGACAGGCCTACGAGCAGTACTTC
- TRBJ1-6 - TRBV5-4 CASSFSLGNSPLHF TGTGCCAGCAGCTTTTCATTAGGGAATTCACCCCTCCACTTT
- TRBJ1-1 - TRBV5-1 CASSLTAMNTEAFF TGCGCCAGCAGCTTGACGGCAATGAACACTGAAGCTTTCTTT
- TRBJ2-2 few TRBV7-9 CASSLAWGTGELFF TGTGCCAGCAGCTTAGCTTGGGGAACCGGGGAGCTGTTTTTT
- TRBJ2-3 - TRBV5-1 CASSQGFADTQYF TGCGCCAGCAGTCAGGGTTTCGCAGATACGCAGTATTTT
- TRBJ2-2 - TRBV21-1 CASIDRANTGELFF TGTGCCAGCATCGACAGGGCGAACACCGGGGAGCTGTTTTTT
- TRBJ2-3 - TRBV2 CASSEDLTQYF TGTGCCAGCAGTGAGGACCTAACGCAGTATTTT
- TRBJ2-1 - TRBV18 CASSPEVSGRGNEQFF TGTGCCAGCTCACCCGAGGTTAGCGGTCGCGGCAATGAGCAGTTCTTC
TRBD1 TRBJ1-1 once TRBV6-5 CASSWDREMNTEAFF TGTGCCAGCAGTTGGGACAGGGAGATGAACACTGAAGCTTTCTTT
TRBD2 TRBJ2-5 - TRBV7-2 CASSPGTSAMGETQYF TGTGCCAGCAGCCCCGGGACTAGCGCGATGGGAGAGACCCAGTACTTC
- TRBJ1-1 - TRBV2 CASSEVGTRNTEAFF TGTGCCAGCAGTGAAGTTGGGACGCGGAACACTGAAGCTTTCTTT
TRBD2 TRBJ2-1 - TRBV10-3 CAISDGPSGGALSYNEQFF TGTGCCATCAGTGACGGGCCTAGCGGGGGAGCACTCTCCTACAATGAGCAGTTCTTC
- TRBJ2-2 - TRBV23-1 CASSLPNRVNTGELFF TGCGCCAGCAGTCTCCCAAACAGGGTTAACACCGGGGAGCTGTTTTTT
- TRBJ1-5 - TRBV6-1 CASLPSGFNQPQHF TGTGCCAGTCTACCCTCAGGGTTCAATCAGCCCCAGCATTTT
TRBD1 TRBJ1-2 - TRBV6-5 CASSSPTGANYGYTF TGTGCCAGCAGTTCCCCTACAGGGGCCAACTATGGCTACACCTTC
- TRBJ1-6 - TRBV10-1 CASSTRDNSPLHF TGCGCCAGCAGTACCAGGGATAATTCACCCCTCCACTTT
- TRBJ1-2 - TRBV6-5 CASSSPNYGYTF TGTGCCAGCAGTTCTCCTAACTATGGCTACACCTTC
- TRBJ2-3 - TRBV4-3 CASSQEGGSSTDTQYF TGCGCCAGCAGCCAAGAAGGGGGGTCTAGCACAGATACGCAGTATTTT
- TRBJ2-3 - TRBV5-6 CASRKWSWRILTDTQYF TGTGCCAGCAGGAAGTGGAGTTGGCGGATACTCACAGATACGCAGTATTTT
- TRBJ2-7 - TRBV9 CASSVDGGTVSYEQYF TGTGCCAGCAGCGTAGACGGAGGGACGGTGTCCTACGAGCAGTACTTC
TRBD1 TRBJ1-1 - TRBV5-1 CASSTGQGIEAFF TGCGCCAGCAGCACGGGACAGGGAATTGAAGCTTTCTTT
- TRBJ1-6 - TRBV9 CASSPDVRNSPLHF TGTGCCAGCAGCCCTGACGTCCGTAATTCACCCCTCCACTTT
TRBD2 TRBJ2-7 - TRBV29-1 CSVEDLGAGGVYEQYF TGCAGCGTTGAAGATCTCGGAGCGGGGGGAGTGTACGAGCAGTACTTC
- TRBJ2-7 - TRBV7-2 CASSPRNRGTYEQYF TGTGCCAGCAGCCCAAGGAATCGCGGTACCTACGAGCAGTACTTC
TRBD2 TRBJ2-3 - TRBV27 CASRPSTSGRNTQYF TGTGCCAGCAGACCTTCGACTAGCGGGAGGAATACGCAGTATTTT
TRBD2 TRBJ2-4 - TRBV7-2 CASSLATSGGNIQYF TGTGCCAGCAGCTTAGCGACTAGCGGGGGAAACATTCAGTACTTC
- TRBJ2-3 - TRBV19 CASTRNSDTQYF TGTGCCAGTACGAGAAACTCAGATACGCAGTATTTT
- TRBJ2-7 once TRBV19 CAGAYEQYF TGTGCCGGGGCCTACGAGCAGTACTTC
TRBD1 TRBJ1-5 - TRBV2 CASSSDRGNQPQHF TGTGCCAGCAGTTCCGACAGGGGAAATCAGCCCCAGCATTTT